This entry is about one T cell receptor beta chain. The antigen remains undetermined. The data were obtained in a study of shared clonotypes between healthy human individuals. Study-level information: Every donor yielded three CD4 naive, three CD4 memory, two CD8 naive and one CD8 memory plate. Study results and limitations: Relative to their counterparts shared across all four donors, non-shared clonotypes exhibited diminished generation probabilities.

The CDR3 runs 11 residues. Deletions cut 7 bases from V and 0 bases from J, with 3 bases between. Germline assignment: CDR1 MNHNS and CDR2 SASEGT. Naive CD4+ cells were CD45RA-selected; the remaining cells were memory. The table came from immunoSEQ multiplex PCR; TCRdb's copy has only in-frame clones and leaves some out. The sample holds some 660,000 clones, 73% seen once. This sequence originates from a woman aged 25 to 45 in good health. This sequence joins TRBV6-1 and TRBJ1-1; D remains ambiguous. The sequenced sample consisted of memory CD4+ T cells sorted from blood. This sample's subset: CD45RA-negative fraction. The CDR3 here is CASNMNTEAFF. For the CDR3, the DNA is TGTGCCAGCAACATGAACACTGAAGCTTTCTTT.